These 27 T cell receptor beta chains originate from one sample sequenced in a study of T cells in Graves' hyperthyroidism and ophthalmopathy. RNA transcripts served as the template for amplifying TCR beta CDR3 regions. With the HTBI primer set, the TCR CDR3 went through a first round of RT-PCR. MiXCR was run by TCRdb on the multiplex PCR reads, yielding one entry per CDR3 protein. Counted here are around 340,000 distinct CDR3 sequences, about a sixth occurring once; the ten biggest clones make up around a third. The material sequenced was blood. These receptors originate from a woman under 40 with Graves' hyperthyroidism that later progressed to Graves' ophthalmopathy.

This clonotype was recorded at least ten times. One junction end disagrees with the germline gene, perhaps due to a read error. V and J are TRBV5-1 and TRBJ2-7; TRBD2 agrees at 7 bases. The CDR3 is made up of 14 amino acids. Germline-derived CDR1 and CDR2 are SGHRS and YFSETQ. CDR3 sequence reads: CASSLGTGGYEQYF. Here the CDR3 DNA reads TGTGCCAGCAGCTTAGGGACGGGGGGCTACGAGCAGTACTTC.

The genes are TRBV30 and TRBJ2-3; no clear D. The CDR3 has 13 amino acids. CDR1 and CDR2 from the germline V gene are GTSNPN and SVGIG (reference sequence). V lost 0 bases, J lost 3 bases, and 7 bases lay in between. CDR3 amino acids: CAWSVTWTDTQYF. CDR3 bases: TGTGCCTGGAGTGTGACTTGGACAGATACGCAGTATTTT.

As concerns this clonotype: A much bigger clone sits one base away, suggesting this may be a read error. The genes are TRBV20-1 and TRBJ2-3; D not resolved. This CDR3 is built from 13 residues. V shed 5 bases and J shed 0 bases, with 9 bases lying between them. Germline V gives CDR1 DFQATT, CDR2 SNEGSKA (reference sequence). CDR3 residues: CSAWRVSTDTQYF. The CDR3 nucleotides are TGCAGTGCTTGGCGAGTCAGCACAGATACGCAGTATTTT.

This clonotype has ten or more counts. DNA of the CDR3: TGTGCCAGCAGCTCAGGGGCTGTCCCATCCTACGAGCAGTACTTC. This translates into CASSSGAVPSYEQYF. V usage is TRBV11-2 and J usage is TRBJ2-7; TRBD1 might be the D (6 bases). Trimming took 4 bases from V and 1 from J, leaving 14 bases between them. The CDR3 is 15 amino acids. Germline V lookup: CDR1 SGHAT, CDR2 FQNNGV.

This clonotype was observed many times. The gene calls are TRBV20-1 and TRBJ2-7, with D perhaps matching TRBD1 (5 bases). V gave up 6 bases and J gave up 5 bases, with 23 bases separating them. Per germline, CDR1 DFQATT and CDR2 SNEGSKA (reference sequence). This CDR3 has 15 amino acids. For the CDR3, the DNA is TGCAGTGCCATCTCTCCGACAGATCCATTCGACGAGCAGTACTTC. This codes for CSAISPTDPFDEQYF.

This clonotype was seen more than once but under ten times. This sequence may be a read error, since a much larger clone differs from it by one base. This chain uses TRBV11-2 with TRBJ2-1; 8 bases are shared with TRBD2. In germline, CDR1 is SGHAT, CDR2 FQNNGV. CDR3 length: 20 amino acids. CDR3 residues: CASGLDRGAWAGGRYNEQFF. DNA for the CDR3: TGTGCCAGCGGCTTAGATCGAGGGGCGTGGGCGGGGGGTAGGTACAATGAGCAGTTCTTC.

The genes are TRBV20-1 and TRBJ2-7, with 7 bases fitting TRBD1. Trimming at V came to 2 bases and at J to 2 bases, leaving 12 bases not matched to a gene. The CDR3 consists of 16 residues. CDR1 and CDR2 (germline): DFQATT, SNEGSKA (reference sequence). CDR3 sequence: CSARSLSDREPYEQYF. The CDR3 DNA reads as TGCAGTGCTAGATCCCTATCTGACAGGGAACCCTACGAGCAGTACTTC.

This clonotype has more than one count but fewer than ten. CDR3 region: CSARGLAGVRSYEQYF. CDR3 sequence (DNA): TGCAGTGCTAGGGGACTAGCGGGAGTTAGATCCTACGAGCAGTACTTC. The chain employs TRBV20-1 and TRBJ2-7; 14 nucleotides align to TRBD2. V was pared by 3 bases and J by 1 base, with 5 bases of the junction left unmatched. The CDR3 runs to 16 residues. CDR1 and CDR2 (germline): DFQATT, SNEGSKA (reference sequence).

For the CDR3, the DNA is TGTGCCAGTAGCTCCCCCCCCTCTCGACAGTTGAGCAATCAGCCCCAGCATTTT. Residues: CASSSPPSRQLSNQPQHF. V and J are TRBV19 and TRBJ1-5, with D maybe TRBD1 (5 bases). Trimming removed 6 bases at V and 1 base at J, with 22 bases between. The CDR3 totals 18 residues. Germline loops: CDR1 LNHDA, CDR2 SQIVND (reference sequence).

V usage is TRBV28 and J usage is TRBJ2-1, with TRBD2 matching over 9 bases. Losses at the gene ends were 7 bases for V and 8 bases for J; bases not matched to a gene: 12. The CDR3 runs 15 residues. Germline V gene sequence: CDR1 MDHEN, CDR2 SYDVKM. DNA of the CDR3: TGTGCCAGCAACCAAGCTAGCGGGATTATGTATGAGCAGTTCTTC. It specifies CASNQASGIMYEQFF.

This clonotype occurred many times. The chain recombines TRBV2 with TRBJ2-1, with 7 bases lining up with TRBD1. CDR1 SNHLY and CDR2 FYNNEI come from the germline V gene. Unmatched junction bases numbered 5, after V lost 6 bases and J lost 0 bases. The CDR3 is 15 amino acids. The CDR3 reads CASRDDRASYNEQFF. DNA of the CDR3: TGTGCCAGCAGGGATGACAGGGCCTCCTACAATGAGCAGTTCTTC.

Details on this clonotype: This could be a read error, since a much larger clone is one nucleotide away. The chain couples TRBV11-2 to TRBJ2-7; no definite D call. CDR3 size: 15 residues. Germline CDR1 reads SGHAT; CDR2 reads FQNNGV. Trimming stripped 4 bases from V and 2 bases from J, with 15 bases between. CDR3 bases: TGTGCCAGCAGCTCCGACATGCTAGAGACCTACGAGCAGTACTTC. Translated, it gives CASSSDMLETYEQYF.

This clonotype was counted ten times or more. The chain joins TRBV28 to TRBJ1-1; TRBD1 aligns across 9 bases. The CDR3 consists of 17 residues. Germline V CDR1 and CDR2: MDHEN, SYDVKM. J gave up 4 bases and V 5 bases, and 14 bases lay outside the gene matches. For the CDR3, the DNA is TGTGCCAGCAGTCCGATGGCACAGGGGGCCCGAGGCACTGAAGCTTTCTTT. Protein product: CASSPMAQGARGTEAFF.

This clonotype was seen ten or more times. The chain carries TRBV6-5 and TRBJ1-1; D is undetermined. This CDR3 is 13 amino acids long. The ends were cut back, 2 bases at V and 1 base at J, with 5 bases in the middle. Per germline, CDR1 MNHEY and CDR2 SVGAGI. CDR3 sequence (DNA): TGTGCCAGCAGTTACAGGACGAACACTGAAGCTTTCTTT. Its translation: CASSYRTNTEAFF.

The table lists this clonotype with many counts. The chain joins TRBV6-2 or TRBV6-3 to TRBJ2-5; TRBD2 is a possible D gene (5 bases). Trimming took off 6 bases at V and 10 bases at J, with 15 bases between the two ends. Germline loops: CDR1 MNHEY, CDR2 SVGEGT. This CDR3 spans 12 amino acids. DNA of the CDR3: TGTGCCAGCAGGCGTAGCGCCGACGTCCAGTACTTC. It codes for CASRRSADVQYF.

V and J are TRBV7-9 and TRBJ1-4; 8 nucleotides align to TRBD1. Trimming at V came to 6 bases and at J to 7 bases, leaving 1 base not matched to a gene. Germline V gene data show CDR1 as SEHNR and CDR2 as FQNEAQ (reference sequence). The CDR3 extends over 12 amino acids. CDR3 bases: TGTGCCAGCAGGGACAGGGCTGAAAAACTGTTTTTT. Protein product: CASRDRAEKLFF.

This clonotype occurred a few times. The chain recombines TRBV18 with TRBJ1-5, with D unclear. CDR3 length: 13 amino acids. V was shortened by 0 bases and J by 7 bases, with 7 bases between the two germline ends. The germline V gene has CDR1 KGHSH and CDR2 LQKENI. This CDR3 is CASSPPTGQPQHF. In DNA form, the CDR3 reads TGTGCCAGCTCACCACCAACGGGGCAGCCCCAGCATTTT.

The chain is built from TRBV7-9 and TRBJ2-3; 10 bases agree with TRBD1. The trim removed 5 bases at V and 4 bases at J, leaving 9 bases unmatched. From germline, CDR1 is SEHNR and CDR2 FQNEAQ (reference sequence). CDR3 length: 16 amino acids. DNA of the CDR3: TGTGCCAGCAGCCACCCGGGACAGGGGAGTGCAGATACGCAGTATTTT. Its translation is CASSHPGQGSADTQYF. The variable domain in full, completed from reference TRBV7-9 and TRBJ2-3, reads DTGVSQNPRHKITKRGQNVTFRCDPISEHNRLYWYRQTLGQGPEFLTYFQNEAQLEKSRLLSDRFSAERPKGSFSTLEIQRTEQGDSAMYLCASSHPGQGSADTQYFGPGTRLTVL.

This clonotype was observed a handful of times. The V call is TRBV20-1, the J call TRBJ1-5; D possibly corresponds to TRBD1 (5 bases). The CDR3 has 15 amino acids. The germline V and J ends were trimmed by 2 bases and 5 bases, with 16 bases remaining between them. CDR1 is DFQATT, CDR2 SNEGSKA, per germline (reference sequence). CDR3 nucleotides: TGCAGTGCTAGACGGGGGGGGAGTCTTTATCAGCCCCAGCATTTT. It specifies CSARRGGSLYQPQHF.

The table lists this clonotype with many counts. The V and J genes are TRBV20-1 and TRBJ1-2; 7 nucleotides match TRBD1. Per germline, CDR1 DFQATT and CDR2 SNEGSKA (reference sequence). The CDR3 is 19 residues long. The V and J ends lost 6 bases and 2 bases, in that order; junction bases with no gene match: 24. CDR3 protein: CSARTKSPPTGAFNYGYTF. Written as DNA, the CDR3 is TGCAGTGCCCGGACGAAATCTCCCCCCACAGGGGCCTTCAACTATGGCTACACCTTC.

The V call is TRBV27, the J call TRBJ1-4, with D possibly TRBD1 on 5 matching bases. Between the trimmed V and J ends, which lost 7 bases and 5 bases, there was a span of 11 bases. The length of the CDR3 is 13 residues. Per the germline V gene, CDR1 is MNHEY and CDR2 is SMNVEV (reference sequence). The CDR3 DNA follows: TGTGCCAGCAAGGGACGCAGAAATGAAAAACTGTTTTTT. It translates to CASKGRRNEKLFF.

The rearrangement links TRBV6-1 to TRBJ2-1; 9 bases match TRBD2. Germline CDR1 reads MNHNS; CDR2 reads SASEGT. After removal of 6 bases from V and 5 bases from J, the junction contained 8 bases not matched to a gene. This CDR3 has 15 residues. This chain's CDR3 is CASSTGLAGHNEQFF. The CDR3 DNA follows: TGTGCCAGCAGCACGGGACTAGCCGGACACAATGAGCAGTTCTTC.

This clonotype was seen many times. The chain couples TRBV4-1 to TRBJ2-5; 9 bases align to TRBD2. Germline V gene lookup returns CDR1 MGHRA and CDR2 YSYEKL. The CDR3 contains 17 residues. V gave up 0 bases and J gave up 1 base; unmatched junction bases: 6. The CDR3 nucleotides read TGCGCCAGCAGCCAAGATGGGCGCGGGGGGGCCCAAGAGACCCAGTACTTC. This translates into CASSQDGRGGAQETQYF.

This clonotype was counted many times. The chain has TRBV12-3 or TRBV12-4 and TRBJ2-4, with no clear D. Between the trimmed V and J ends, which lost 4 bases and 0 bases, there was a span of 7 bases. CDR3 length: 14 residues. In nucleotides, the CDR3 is TGTGCCAGCAGTTCCGTACTAGCCAAAAACATTCAGTACTTC. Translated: CASSSVLAKNIQYF.

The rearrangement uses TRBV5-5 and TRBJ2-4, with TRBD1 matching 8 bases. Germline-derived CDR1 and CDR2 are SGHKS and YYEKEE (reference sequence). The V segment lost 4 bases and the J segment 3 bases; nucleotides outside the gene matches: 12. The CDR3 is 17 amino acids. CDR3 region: CASSPGGQVFGKNIQYF. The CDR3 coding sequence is TGTGCCAGCAGCCCCGGGGGACAGGTTTTTGGCAAAAACATTCAGTACTTC.

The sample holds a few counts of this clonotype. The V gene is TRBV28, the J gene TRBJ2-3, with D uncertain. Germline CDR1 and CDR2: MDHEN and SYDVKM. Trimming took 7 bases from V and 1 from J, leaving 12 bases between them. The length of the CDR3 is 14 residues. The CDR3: CASTERDGTDTQYF. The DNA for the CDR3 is TGTGCCAGCACCGAAAGGGATGGCACAGATACGCAGTATTTT.

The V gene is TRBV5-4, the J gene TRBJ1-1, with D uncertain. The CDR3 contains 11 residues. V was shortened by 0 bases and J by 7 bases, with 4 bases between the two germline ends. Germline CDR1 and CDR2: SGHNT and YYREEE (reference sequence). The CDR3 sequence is CASSLGFEAFF. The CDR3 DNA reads TGTGCCAGCAGCTTGGGATTTGAAGCTTTCTTT. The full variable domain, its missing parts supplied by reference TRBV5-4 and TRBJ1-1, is ETGVTQSPTHLIKTRGQQVTLRCSSQSGHNTVSWYQQALGQGPQFIFQYYREEENGRGNFPPRFSGLQFPNYSSELNVNALELDDSALYLCASSLGFEAFFGQGTRLTVV.